This TCR beta chain was identified in a study of blood T cell repertoires in COVID-19. Background on the study: The study drew acute and convalescent COVID-19 samples from the United States, Italy and Spain. PBMCs, B-cell-depleted T cells, or T cells were the source of the cDNA or gDNA that made up the material.

In the original processing: By means of reference gene primer amplification, nucleated cell counts were estimated. Here immunoSEQ multiplex PCR was the method, and the copy in TCRdb shows in-frame clones only, minus some. That table gives V, J and clone size, and the DNA gave D and trimming. This sample has 150,000 to 200,000 clones; approximately 90% occur once, and the top ten carry 4% to 5%. The germline V gene has CDR1 MDHEN and CDR2 SYDVKM. Unmatched junction bases numbered 8, after V lost 4 bases and J lost 8 bases. This CDR3 has 14 amino acids. Sequencing input: peripheral blood. This receptor was obtained from a human donor in a cohort sampled during active COVID-19. The J gene is TRBJ1-2, the V gene TRBV28; 9 bases are a match to TRBD1. CDR3 DNA sequence: TGTGCCAGCAGTTCCGGACAGGGGATACGGGGCTACACCTTC. This translates into CASSSGQGIRGYTF.